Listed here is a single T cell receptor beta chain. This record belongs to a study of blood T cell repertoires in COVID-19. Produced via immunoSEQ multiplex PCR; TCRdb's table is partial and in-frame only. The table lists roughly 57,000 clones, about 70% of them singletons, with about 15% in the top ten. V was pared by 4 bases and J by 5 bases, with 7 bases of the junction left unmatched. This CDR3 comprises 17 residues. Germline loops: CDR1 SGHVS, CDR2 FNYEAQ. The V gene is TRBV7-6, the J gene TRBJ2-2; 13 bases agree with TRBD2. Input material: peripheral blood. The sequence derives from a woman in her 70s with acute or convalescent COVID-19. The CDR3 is CASSSTSGGAQTGELFF. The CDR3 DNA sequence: TGTGCCAGCAGCTCTACTAGCGGGGGGGCACAGACCGGGGAGCTGTTTTTT.